These T cell receptor beta chains were read from a single sample in a study of cytomegalovirus exposure and HLA in healthy donors. The repertoire was sequenced with immunoSEQ multiplex PCR; TCRdb's copy has only in-frame clones and lacks some. Of some 87,000 clones listed, roughly 80% are singletons. The sequenced sample was PBMCs. Receptors originate from a man aged 50-59 years in good health and CMV-seropositive. CDR3s include the opening cysteine and the closing phenylalanine or tryptophan. Each record gives: clone size, J gene, D gene, V gene, CDR3 DNA, CDR3 protein. The D gene is left open where the match is weak. Clone sizes are given selectively: once, few, many, or a class where the clone is expanded.

NA	TRBJ2-1	TRBD2	TRBV29-1	TGCAGCGTTTATAACCGGGGGGGCAAGGACAATGAGCAGTTCTTC	CSVYNRGGKDNEQFF
few	TRBJ2-2	TRBD2	TRBV29-1	TGCAGCGCCGTCCCACGGGGGGTCAACACCGGGGAGCTGTTTTTT	CSAVPRGVNTGELFF
once	TRBJ1-6	NA	TRBV7-6	TGTGCCAGCAGCTTAGCGCAAGGAGATTCACCCCTCCACTTT	CASSLAQGDSPLHF
NA	TRBJ2-3	NA	TRBV18	TGTGCCAGCTCACCACTGAACTCCCCGGATACGCAGTATTTT	CASSPLNSPDTQYF
NA	TRBJ2-7	NA	TRBV7-9	TGTGCCAGCAGCCCCACAGGGAGCTCCTACGAGCAGTACTTC	CASSPTGSSYEQYF
NA	TRBJ2-1	TRBD2	TRBV27	TGTGCCAGCAGTATGGGTAGACTAGCGGTTAATGAGCAGTTCTTC	CASSMGRLAVNEQFF
NA	TRBJ1-2	TRBD1	TRBV6-5	TGTGCCAGCAGTGCCCGGGACAGAGGATATGGCTACACCTTC	CASSARDRGYGYTF
NA	TRBJ1-4	NA	TRBV19	TGTGCCAGTACCATGCTCGGGTCTACGTTTTTT	CASTMLGSTFF
once	TRBJ1-4	TRBD1	TRBV6-5	TGTGCCAGCAGTTACTCCTGGCAGGGGGACGAAAAACTGTTTTTT	CASSYSWQGDEKLFF
NA	TRBJ2-7	TRBD2	TRBV18	TGTGCCAGCTCACCCCGGACTAGCGGGGGCCTTTACGAGCAGTACTTC	CASSPRTSGGLYEQYF
NA	TRBJ1-5	TRBD1	TRBV30	TGTGCCTGGAGTCCACAGGGGGCCGGCAATCAGCCCCAGCATTTT	CAWSPQGAGNQPQHF
NA	TRBJ2-1	NA	TRBV27	TGTGCCAGCGGCGGTGTAGGGGGTGCCTACAATGAGCAGTTCTTC	CASGGVGGAYNEQFF
NA	TRBJ2-2	TRBD1	TRBV7-9	TGTGCCAACACGGACAGGGGGAACACCGGGGAGCTGTTCTTT	CANTDRGNTGELFF
NA	TRBJ2-6	NA	TRBV7-2	TGTGCCAGCAGCTTAGGGGCGACGGCCTCTGGGGCCAACGTCCTGACTTTC	CASSLGATASGANVLTF
few	TRBJ1-1	NA	TRBV5-6	TGTGCCAGCAGCTTTGAGGGGGGGCTAGGCACTGAAGCTTTCTTT	CASSFEGGLGTEAFF
NA	TRBJ2-5	NA	TRBV7-3	TGTGCCAGCAGCTATCAGGGGTTAGGGGAGACCCAGTACTTC	CASSYQGLGETQYF
few	TRBJ1-6	TRBD1	TRBV19	TGTGCCAGTAGTACCACCGGGACAGGACCTAATTCACCCCTCCACTTT	CASSTTGTGPNSPLHF
NA	TRBJ1-3	NA	TRBV7-2	TGTGCCAGCAGCTTACAGGGAGGTGGAAACACCATATATTTT	CASSLQGGGNTIYF
NA	TRBJ2-7	TRBD2	TRBV5-1	TGCGCCAGCAGCTCTAGCGGGGAGACAGGAGAGCAGTACTTC	CASSSSGETGEQYF
NA	TRBJ2-6	NA	TRBV15	TGTGCCACCAGCAGGCGGCGGTCCTCTGGGGCCAACGTCCTGACTTTC	CATSRRRSSGANVLTF
few	TRBJ2-7	TRBD2	TRBV7-2	TGTGCCAGCAGCTTAGCAACCCTAAAGGCGGGGGGGCCCGAGCAGTACTTC	CASSLATLKAGGPEQYF
NA	TRBJ2-4	NA	TRBV6-5	TGTGCCGTGGGACTCTACAAAAACATTCAGTACTTC	CAVGLYKNIQYF
NA	TRBJ1-1	TRBD1	TRBV7-8	TGTGCCAGCAGCGCGATCCGACAGGGCGGCACTGAAGCTTTCTTT	CASSAIRQGGTEAFF
NA	TRBJ2-5	NA	TRBV9	TGTGCCAGCAGCGTAGGGGGCCCCCCACAAGAGACCCAGTACTTC	CASSVGGPPQETQYF
NA	TRBJ2-1	TRBD2	TRBV7-2	TGTGCCAGCAGCTTTATAGCGGGGGGGGTATACAATGAGCAGTTCTTC	CASSFIAGGVYNEQFF
NA	TRBJ1-1	NA	TRBV4-1	TGCGCCAGCAGCCAAAGCCCTAGACCAAGTGAAGCTTTCTTT	CASSQSPRPSEAFF
NA	TRBJ1-1	NA	TRBV5-4	TGTGCCAGCAGCTTGGGAGGGGGGGGAATGAACACTGAAGCTTTCTTT	CASSLGGGGMNTEAFF
once	TRBJ2-1	TRBD2	TRBV15	TGTGCCACCAGCAGAGCCGGACTAGCGGGGGGGAAGCTCGGCTACAATGAGCAGTTCTTC	CATSRAGLAGGKLGYNEQFF
once	TRBJ2-3	TRBD1	TRBV7-2	TGTGCCAGCAGCTCTCAGGGGGCTTCTAGCACAGATACGCAGTATTTT	CASSSQGASSTDTQYF